These 15 T cell receptor beta chains originate from one sample sequenced in a study of T cell clonotyping in hematopoietic cell transplantation. Repertoires were generated with immunoSEQ multiplex PCR, while TCRdb's copy carries only in-frame clones and drops some. Of about 45,000 clones in the sample, roughly 92% are singletons; the top ten hold about 0.8%. Sequenced sample: peripheral blood mononuclear cells. These receptors were obtained from a woman aged 50 to 65 in good health. Some clones in this sample may be carry-over from other donors' samples.

The chain joins TRBV4-1 to TRBJ2-7, with D possibly being TRBD2 (6 bases). In germline, CDR1 is MGHRA, CDR2 YSYEKL. The CDR3 is 14 residues long. With 1 base removed from V and 3 bases from J, the gap between germline ends came to 10 bases. CDR3 amino acids: CASSQGPGGYEQYF. Here the CDR3 DNA reads TGCGCCAGCAGCCAAGGCCCCGGGGGCTACGAGCAGTACTTC.

The chain recombines TRBV7-2 with TRBJ1-6; no reliable D call. This CDR3 has 13 amino acids. Germline loops: CDR1 SGHTA, CDR2 FQGNSA. Trimming removed 3 bases from V and 9 bases from J, with 9 bases in between. The CDR3 region has the DNA TGTGCCAGCAGCTTGGTCGAGGGTTCACCCCTCCACTTT. This translates into CASSLVEGSPLHF. The full variable domain, completed using reference TRBV7-2 and TRBJ1-6, is GAGVSQSPSNKVTEKGKDVELRCDPISGHTALYWYRQSLGQGLEFLIYFQGNSAPDKSGLPSDRFSAERTGGSVSTLTIQRTQQEDSAVYLCASSLVEGSPLHFGNGTRLTVT.

The gene calls are TRBV7-9 and TRBJ1-1; D is uncertain. This CDR3 is built from 14 residues. Trimming pared 3 bases from V and 2 bases from J, leaving 10 bases between. Germline lookup yields CDR1 SEHNR and CDR2 FQNEAQ (reference sequence). CDR3 amino acids: CASSLRVLNTEAFF. The CDR3 nucleotides read TGTGCCAGCAGCTTGAGGGTCCTTAACACTGAAGCTTTCTTT.

The chain recombines TRBV7-9 with TRBJ1-4, with D possibly being TRBD1 (6 bases). The CDR3 runs to 16 residues. Trimming shortened V by 4 bases and J by 8 bases, and 20 bases separated the two germline ends. The V gene's germline CDR1 is SEHNR and CDR2 FQNEAQ (reference sequence). CDR3 loop: CASSSGGGPLGEKLFF. For the CDR3, the DNA is TGTGCCAGCAGCTCGGGAGGGGGACCACTAGGAGAAAAACTGTTTTTT.

V is TRBV27 and J is TRBJ2-6, with 7 bases matching TRBD2. V was pared by 6 bases and J by 2 bases, with 7 bases of the junction left unmatched. This CDR3 has 16 amino acids. Germline V gene lookup returns CDR1 MNHEY and CDR2 SMNVEV (reference sequence). CDR3 nucleotides: TGTGCCAGCAGCGACGTGGGGAGGGCTGGGGCCAACGTCCTGACTTTC. Translated, it gives CASSDVGRAGANVLTF.

The chain combines TRBV5-1 with TRBJ2-7; D remains unclear. In germline, CDR1 is SGHRS, CDR2 YFSETQ. The CDR3 has 13 residues. Trimming removed 0 bases at V and 4 bases at J, with 8 bases between. The CDR3 DNA reads TGCGCCAGCAGCTTGGGGGTAGGGTACGAGCAGTACTTC. Amino acid sequence: CASSLGVGYEQYF.

This chain connects TRBV6-5 to TRBJ2-7; weak D call: TRBD1 (5 bases). Trimming cost V 4 bases and J 1 base, with 8 bases left between them. The germline V gene encodes CDR1 MNHEY and CDR2 SVGAGI. The CDR3 consists of 13 residues. This chain's CDR3 is CASSSAGSYEQYF. The CDR3 DNA is TGTGCCAGCAGTTCAGCAGGGTCCTACGAGCAGTACTTC.

The CDR3 bases are TGTGCCAGCAGCCTCCAGGGGGACTATGGCTACACCTTC. This codes for CASSLQGDYGYTF. The chain combines TRBV5-4 with TRBJ1-2; 7 bases are a match to TRBD1. The V gene's germline CDR1 is SGHNT and CDR2 YYREEE (reference sequence). Trimming cost V 4 bases and J 3 bases; bases outside gene matches: 3. The CDR3 has 13 amino acids. Supplemented by reference TRBV5-4 and TRBJ1-2, the full variable domain reads ETGVTQSPTHLIKTRGQQVTLRCSSQSGHNTVSWYQQALGQGPQFIFQYYREEENGRGNFPPRFSGLQFPNYSSELNVNALELDDSALYLCASSLQGDYGYTFGSGTRLTVV.

The CDR3 region is CASTGGQGGEQFF. As DNA, the CDR3 is TGTGCCAGCACTGGGGGACAGGGAGGTGAGCAGTTCTTC. V and J are TRBV25-1 and TRBJ2-1; TRBD1 aligns across 9 bases. The CDR3 extends over 13 amino acids. Germline V gives CDR1 MGHDK, CDR2 SYGVNS. Losses at the gene ends were 7 bases for V and 9 bases for J; bases not matched to a gene: 7. The complete variable domain, with remaining parts taken from reference TRBV25-1 and TRBJ2-1, reads EADIYQTPRYLVIGTGKKITLECSQTMGHDKMYWYQQDPGMELHLIHYSYGVNSTEKGDLSSESTVSRIRTEHFPLTLESARPSHTSQYLCASTGGQGGEQFFGPGTRLTVL.

J is TRBJ2-2 and V is TRBV28; maybe TRBD2 (7 bases). This CDR3 spans 17 amino acids. Germline loops: CDR1 MDHEN, CDR2 SYDVKM. V lost 5 bases, J lost 7 bases, and 23 bases lay in between. The CDR3 DNA reads TGTGCCAGCAGTAGGCTATCTGGGGGGGGCGTCAGCGGGGAGCTGTTTTTT. Translated: CASSRLSGGGVSGELFF.

Written as DNA, the CDR3 is TGTGCCAGCAGCTTACGGGGGGGCTATGGCTACACCTTC. The encoded protein is CASSLRGGYGYTF. This chain uses TRBV7-9 with TRBJ1-2, with a weak D call TRBD1 (5 bases). This CDR3 contains 13 residues. Germline CDR1 and CDR2: SEHNR and FQNEAQ (reference sequence). V lost 2 bases, J lost 4 bases, and 8 bases lay in between.

This clone has only a few counts. The V gene is TRBV7-8, the J gene TRBJ2-5, with D perhaps given as TRBD1 or TRBD2 (5 bases each). The CDR3 runs 13 residues. V shed 5 bases and J shed 2 bases, with 9 bases lying between them. Germline V gene lookup returns CDR1 SGHVS and CDR2 FQNEAQ. The DNA for the CDR3 is TGTGCCAGCAGCGCCGGGGCACAAGAGACCCAGTACTTC. Translation: CASSAGAQETQYF. Drawing the rest from reference TRBV7-8 and TRBJ2-5, the complete variable domain is GAGVSQSPRYKVAKRGQDVALRCDPISGHVSLFWYQQALGQGPEFLTYFQNEAQLDKSGLPSDRFFAERPEGSVSTLKIQRTQQEDSAVYLCASSAGAQETQYFGPGTRLLVL.

For the CDR3, the DNA is TGTGCCAGCGGGATCTGGGGGGGCTTTGTGGATGAGCAGTTCTTC. Its translation: CASGIWGGFVDEQFF. The chain joins TRBV6-1 to TRBJ2-1; perhaps TRBD2 as D (7 bases). Trimming pared 8 bases from V and 8 bases from J, leaving 22 bases between. The germline V gene encodes CDR1 MNHNS and CDR2 SASEGT. CDR3 size: 15 residues.

The chain has TRBV6-1 and TRBJ2-1; D is perhaps TRBD1 (6 bases). The CDR3 has 13 residues. Per germline, CDR1 MNHNS and CDR2 SASEGT. Trimming pared 0 bases from V and 14 bases from J, leaving 14 bases between. Here the CDR3 DNA reads TGTGCCAGCAGTGAAGCAGCACAGGGTTATGAGTTCTTC. This encodes CASSEAAQGYEFF.

The genes are TRBV7-9 and TRBJ2-7; D not certain. Germline CDR1 is SEHNR and CDR2 is FQNEAQ (reference sequence). This CDR3 contains 11 residues. Trimming pared 4 bases from V and 4 bases from J, leaving 5 bases between. The CDR3, as DNA: TGTGCCAGCAGCTGGGGTTACGAGCAGTACTTC. It codes for CASSWGYEQYF. Variable domain in full (rest from reference TRBV7-9 and TRBJ2-7): DTGVSQNPRHKITKRGQNVTFRCDPISEHNRLYWYRQTLGQGPEFLTYFQNEAQLEKSRLLSDRFSAERPKGSFSTLEIQRTEQGDSAMYLCASSWGYEQYFGPGTRLTVT.